This T cell receptor (beta chain) was captured in a study of T-cell reconstitution after alpha-beta-depleted transplantation in children. It was with unique molecular identifiers that the TCRbeta library was prepared. TCRdb processed the PCR reads anew with MiXCR; each CDR3 protein has one entry. The profile shows a few hundred thousand distinct CDR3 sequences, around 20% of them singletons. This receptor was obtained from a human donor who donated a stem cell graft to a child with acute myeloid leukemia. Material: PBMCs from the stem cell graft donor, obtained from the stem cell graft.

The CDR3 protein is CASTKGLAGAREQYF. The CDR3 DNA reads as TGTGCCAGCACCAAGGGACTAGCGGGAGCTCGCGAGCAGTACTTC. The chain uses TRBV28 and TRBJ2-7; 14 nucleotides agree with TRBD2. The CDR3 is made up of 15 amino acids. With 7 bases clipped from V and 6 bases from J, the junction kept 8 bases outside the gene matches. Germline CDR1 and CDR2: MDHEN and SYDVKM.